This T cell receptor (beta chain) originates from a study of blood T cell repertoires in COVID-19. Study in general: The study drew acute and convalescent COVID-19 samples from the United States, Italy and Spain. In each case, the material was cDNA or gDNA derived from T cells, B-cell-depleted T cells, or PBMCs.

Clinical history reported by participants formed the basis on which cohorts were assigned. Within 2 weeks before study entry, exposed participants met a COVID-19 case. CDR3 length: 14 residues. Per germline, CDR1 MGHRA and CDR2 YSYEKL. V was clipped by 0 bases and J by 7 bases; unmatched bases: 3. Profiled with immunoSEQ multiplex PCR; TCRdb holds only in-frame clones, not every one. The table shows roughly 250,000 clones, with about 87% occurring only once. The sample taken for sequencing was PBMCs or T cells enriched from blood (not recorded which). This clonotype was sampled from a woman between 35 and 50 years old who had been exposed to COVID-19. The V gene is TRBV4-1, the J gene TRBJ2-1; 7 bases map to TRBD2. The CDR3 is CASSQDPGGNEQFF. The CDR3 DNA sequence: TGCGCCAGCAGCCAAGATCCCGGGGGGAATGAGCAGTTCTTC.